The clone carrying this TCR beta chain was picked up a small number of times. The antigen is not known. Method: immunoSEQ multiplex PCR; TCRdb's copy keeps in-frame clones and lacks some. The sample yields tens of thousands of clones, without any singletons. The related graft donor's blood sample was taken on the day of bone marrow donation. The sample comes from a study of T cells after posttransplantation cyclophosphamide. Study-level points and caveats: Later blood repertoires were often dominated by clones from the donor CD8+ memory compartment. Skin or GI-infiltrating T cells shared few TRB sequences with blood. TRB clonality was highly associated with recipient CMV seropositivity and reactivation.

This CDR3 has 16 residues. V trimming: 4 bases; J trimming: 4 bases; junction bases outside the gene matches: 11. CDR1 and CDR2 from the germline V gene are SGDLS and YYNGEE. The sequence was obtained from a woman aged 55-70 years in good health, CMV-negative, and a related stem cell transplant donor. Sequencing was done on a sample of PBMCs. This chain uses TRBV9 with TRBJ2-3, with TRBD1 matching 8 bases. CDR3 residues: CASSPRQGAQPDTQYF. Here the CDR3 DNA reads TGTGCCAGCAGCCCTCGGCAGGGGGCGCAGCCAGATACGCAGTATTTT.